The rows below give T cell receptor beta chains drawn from one sample of a study of shared clonotypes between healthy human individuals. Sequencing used immunoSEQ multiplex PCR; TCRdb keeps in-frame clones, though not all of them. The sample has around 2.3 million clones; roughly 95% are singletons. The sample was naive CD4+ T cells sorted from blood. The receptors here all came from a young man in good health. CDR3s include the opening cysteine and the closing phenylalanine or tryptophan.

CAIQIEGGTQSGVSPYEQYF	TRBV10-3
CASSVRLEREVYEQYF	TRBV6-1
CASQRTPGDEQYF	TRBV6-5
CASSQASGGFHEQYF	TRBV4-3
CASTLAGMNEQFF	TRBV7-9
CATGQRGQPQHF	TRBV6-5
CASSEGTKVTGELFF	TRBV11-2
CASSSQGPGNEKLFF	TRBV28
CASSLDREGEKLFF	TRBV7-8
CASSGNGDFWSLDEQFF	TRBV10-1
CASSATTGVRWGYTF	TRBV6-1
CASSLLSGNTIYF	TRBV11-2
CASSLEAGQETQYF	TRBV7-9
CASSAVAGGPNEQFF	TRBV28